This T cell receptor (beta chain) is drawn from a study of cytomegalovirus exposure and HLA in healthy donors (TCRdb year 2017). Notes on the research overall: According to an earlier analysis of around 600 of the donors, about 190 million T cells yielded over 100 million unique TCR beta sequences and about 300 Gb of sequence data. Roughly 320 gigabases of sequencing data and 70 million to 95 million unique TCR sequences made up an early release that covered approximately 650 HLA-typed donors. Among the roughly 410 genotyped donors, approximately 76% belonged to the genetic ancestry cluster associated with self-reported Caucasian donors. The study aimed to test whether cataloging public T cell receptors could reveal signatures of past pathogen exposure. The study used immunosequencing to profile the T cell repertoires of approximately 690 subjects and linked those repertoires to cytomegalovirus serostatus. Along with the roughly 700-subject first cohort, a separate validation cohort of over a hundred different subjects was used. To predict cytomegalovirus infection status, the study combined high-throughput TCR immunosequencing, statistical association of individual TCRs with disease status, and machine learning. A later analysis re-examined previously published TCR beta repertoires from around 670 donors and added high-resolution HLA genotyping to investigate patterns of TCR occurrence. Rather than drawing on any new phenotypic data, the later analysis identified candidate immune exposures from TCR beta sequences and the way those sequences occurred across donors. In an earlier analysis of 500 to 650 of the donors, high-throughput TCR beta sequencing was used to judge whether each TCR beta V gene segment behaved as functional or pseudogenic. Donor age, sex, ethnicity and CMV serostatus were collected together with the repertoire data. A later genetic analysis took genome-wide SNP genotypes for about 65% of the 666 donors and used that subset as a discovery cohort. Every discovery cohort repertoire had been produced on one sequencing platform. Class I and class II HLA loci were covered by the typing at four-digit resolution. The number of typed donors differed by locus: about 620-630 for A, B, C, DRB1 and DQB1; 500 to 550 for DQA1; approximately 610 for DPA1; and roughly 450 for DPB1. Because of strong linkage in the cohort, 5 or 6 DR-DQ haplotypes were treated as single units for association and clustering. Across under 500 genotyped donors of the cohort, an average of approximately 200,000 unique TCR beta nucleotide sequences per donor were sequenced, and approximately 17% of those sequences were non-productive.

The cohort was made up of 666 healthy bone marrow donors. All cohort members were sampled while nominally healthy, although unrecorded immune exposures were likely present. The donor was CMV seronegative and belonged to the group of 352 seronegative cohort members. Every donor gave a peripheral blood sample, and the peripheral blood mononuclear cells from that sample were used for TCR beta sequencing. Genomic DNA extraction from the blood cell samples was performed with the Qiagen DNeasy Blood Extraction Kit. What the study reported, not specific to this receptor: In a later analysis, several top co-occurrence clusters were reported to appear linked to parvovirus B19, influenza, CMV and Epstein-Barr virus. A few of the identified cytomegalovirus-associated TCR beta chains were confirmed in vitro to be specific for cytomegalovirus antigens. Because some donors lacked HLA typing at each locus, the association tests relied only on the typed subset. Across donors, most TCR sequences were observed very rarely, whereas some public TCRs were present in many individuals. Most CMV-associated TCR beta chains appeared to be HLA-restricted in a later analysis, and the HLA associations seemed to be driven largely by CMV exposure. Cytomegalovirus status was reported to be diagnosed by the classifier with high specificity and sensitivity in both the original and validation cohorts. A later genetic analysis associated a missense DCLRE1C variant with V-gene and J-gene trimming of TCR beta chains, and an independent cohort replicated the association. For the cohort, immune exposure information was limited to CMV serostatus. In an earlier analysis of approximately 590 of the donors, most TCR beta V segments appeared in productive rearrangements about 87% or about 30% of the time, broadly matching IMGT annotations. Compared with equally common non-associated chains, HLA-associated TCR beta chains in a later analysis were more clonally expanded and had lower generation probabilities. In a later analysis, TCR association rates were found to vary across HLA loci, with the most associated TCRs seen for DRB1 alleles and the fewest for HLA-C alleles. Specific HLA alleles were associated with some 15,000 TCR beta sequences at a false discovery rate of 0.05 in a later analysis. Because the 87-base-pair reads could not distinguish some IMGT-functional V segments, including TRBV6-2 and TRBV6-3, those segments were excluded. A further reported finding was that TCR beta sequences accurately predicted the HLA-A and HLA-B alleles for most subjects in the first cohort. Only TCR beta chains were sequenced in this cohort, and the absence of alpha or paired-chain data limited detectable features. A cluster of highly shared sequence variants was judged likely to be a technical artifact of the sequencing pipeline. Sequencing depth was assumed to be roughly uniform across donors in the presence/absence analyses, though that assumption may not hold. When HLA alleles, especially DR and DQ, strongly co-occurred, TCR associations were difficult to assign to individual alleles. Linkage disequilibrium might explain the correlated functional status among segregating V segments, but an unknown experimental factor could not be ruled out. Over 15 rarely observed V segments, including chromosome 9 orphons, were excluded from the earlier analysis of just under 600 of the donors because counts were too low. A later genetic analysis reported fewer N-insertions in productive TCRs among donors in an Asian-associated ancestry cluster than the roughly 640-donor mean. The study listed 164 TCR beta chains as associated with cytomegalovirus. According to the authors, the approach could potentially be generalized to other disease states and immunological phenotypes.

V lost 3 bases and J lost 6 bases, and the count of bases not matched to a germline gene is 7. Via the germline V gene (reference sequence), CDR1 is LNHNV and CDR2 YYDKDF. The CDR3 spans 16 residues, from the cysteine through the phenylalanine. Only the CDR3 part of the read is kept: 48 bases, read in frame from the first base. This clone was recorded only once. The target of this receptor is not known. It has no much larger one-base neighbor in the sample; base qualities were not kept. To prepare the library, the immunoSEQ multiplex PCR assay was applied. A mixture of 60 forward primers for TCR Vbeta segments and 13 reverse primers for TCR Jbeta segments was used in the multiplex PCR. The CDR3 region of rearranged TCR beta genes was amplified from genomic DNA by a multiplex PCR assay. The amplified TCR beta libraries were sequenced on the Illumina HiSeq System as 87-base-pair reads. In the authors' own workflow: A later analysis counted approximately 76 million unique TCR beta chains across the 640 or so repertoires, and 10 million to 12 million of these chains were shared by at least two donors. Raw reads were error-corrected and collapsed into unique sequences with a nearest-neighbor algorithm that merged closely related sequences to remove PCR and sequencing errors. CDR3 sequences were aligned to IMGT reference sequences to assign V, D and J gene segments. For a sequence to be retained, a match of at least six nucleotides to both a V gene segment and a J gene segment was required. A rearrangement was called productive if the CDR3 had no stop codons and remained in frame with V and J, and every other rearrangement was called non-productive. CDR3 was defined by IMGT convention, running from the second conserved V-encoded cysteine to the conserved J-encoded phenylalanine. In an earlier analysis of roughly 580 of the donors, sequences lacking an unambiguous match to a single V gene segment were excluded. In an earlier analysis of about 590 of the donors, a V segment was called functional when productive rearrangements were above 56.7%, and segregating when the standard deviation between donors exceeded 5%. A statistical classification framework was built to diagnose cytomegalovirus status from the catalog of TCR beta chain sequences. V and J gene assignment, in a later analysis, came from comparing TCR nucleotide sequences with IMGT/GENE-DB human TR gene sequences. Using the TCRdist pipeline, a later analysis assigned CDR3 sequences along with most-parsimonious VDJ recombination scenarios. A later analysis defined each TCR beta chain by its CDR3 amino acid sequence plus V-gene family, and excluded reads lacking a unique V-gene family. To address suspected cross-contamination and a sequencing artifact, a later analysis removed a few hundred highly shared, low-generation-probability nucleotide sequences. For each public chain, a later analysis derived a clonal expansion index from normalized ranks of inferred template counts within each repertoire. A later analysis computed generation probabilities with a VDJ recombination model fitted to out-of-frame rearrangements, and checked the results against IGoR. Hypergeometric tests were used in a later analysis to score TCR-TCR, TCR-HLA and TCR-CMV co-occurrence, with a repertoire-size bias correction applied to the TCR pairs. False discovery rates were estimated in a later analysis by permuting HLA or CMV assignments 20 times. In a later analysis, co-occurring TCRs were grouped with DBSCAN, and TCRdist sequence similarity was added when clustering was performed within HLA-allele-positive subsets. For co-occurrence clustering, repertoires with fewer than 30,000 or more than 120,000 public chains were excluded, along with five or six repertoires with anomalous nucleotide sharing. Not all clones reach the TCRdb copy of this immuneACCESS table, which keeps in-frame sequences only. Checked studies attribute under half of the gap to unresolved V genes and leave the rest unexplained. Clone size and V and J calls were adopted from that table, with D and trimming inferred from the DNA. Counted in this sample were 110,000 to 150,000 clones; roughly 65% of them appeared once. 1.5% to 2% of the sample belongs to the ten largest clones.

The V and J genes are TRBV15 and TRBJ2-1, with 11 middle bases fitting TRBD1. The sequence was obtained from a woman aged 30 to 39 in good health and CMV-seronegative. The specimen was PBMCs. The bases read TGTGCCACCAGCAGCCCCGGGACAGGGGGTCGCAATGAGCAGTTCTTC. It is translated as CATSSPGTGGRNEQFF.